This TCR beta chain emerged from a study of naive and memory T cell subsets listed by TCRdb under 2017. For the wider study: Sorted naive and memory T cell subsets from peripheral blood were analyzed in the study using a UMI-based, open-source pipeline for TCR alpha and beta sequencing. The results of the functional CMV T cell responses matched the IgG serology results in every case. RNA was DNase-treated and reverse transcribed with TCR constant-region primers, mostly using SuperScript III. Overall results and qualifications from the work: Single alpha or beta chain sequences, rather than paired alpha/beta receptors, were used to define clonotypes. TCR abundance followed a power law with an exponent that was different for naive and memory subsets but consistent across the three individuals. No ground truth was available to validate the repertoire findings for the naive and memory subsets. Following error correction, more than 95% of naive TCR sequences occurred only once, which made naive abundance distributions much steeper than those of memory subsets. RNA-based TCR counts may be influenced by expression changes linked to T cell activation and differentiation. Gini index rose and Shannon and inverse Simpson diversity fell from naive through CM, EM and EMRA in both CD4 and CD8 cells.

TCR alpha and beta chain libraries were amplified separately from the second PCR step onward. To determine each donor's CMV status, fresh PBMCs were stimulated overnight with CMV viral lysate, and IFNgamma production from CD4+ T cells was then assessed. CD4 T cells were positively selected with Miltenyi beads, followed by positive selection of CD8 T cells from the CD4-negative fraction. Cells were stained for CD3, CD4, CD8, CD45RA, CD27 and a live/dead dye and were sorted on a BD Aria II into four subsets based on CD45RA and CD27. For sorting, CD45RA-CD27- cells were defined as effector memory cells, while CD45RA+CD27- cells were defined as EMRA cells. A few healthy volunteers provided blood, and the blood of each volunteer was split into CD4 and CD8 T cells and then into four differentiation subsets. Approximately 120 ml of peripheral blood was collected from each donor, and PBMC were isolated by Ficoll-Paque PLUS density-gradient centrifugation. The sorted cells were lysed in RLT buffer, after which RNA was extracted using a Qiagen RNeasy kit and kept at -80 degrees C.

The sample holds a few counts of this clonotype. Its antigen remains undetermined. No clone much larger than this one lies a single base away; base qualities are absent. CDR1 and CDR2 are read off the germline V gene (reference sequence) as LGHDT and YNNKEL. Inclusive of the bounding cysteine and phenylalanine, the CDR3 is 19 residues long. The CDR3 DNA has 57 bases and is translated from base 1. Ends trimmed: V by 2 bases, J by 0 bases; bases unmatched to a gene: 6. The library was generated by UMI-ligation and nested PCR. The beta constant-region primer consisted of an equimolar mixture of two oligonucleotides that together covered TRBC1 and TRBC2. The ligated cDNA went through four rounds of PCR with nested alpha and beta constant-region primers together with the SP2 primer. A single-stranded oligonucleotide containing the SP2 primer and a 12-nucleotide UMI was joined to the 3' end of the cDNA by T4 RNA ligase 1. The ligation reaction was incubated at 16°C for roughly 19-24 hours. PCR2 was typically run as a SYBR Green qPCR and stopped at a predetermined threshold to prevent over-amplification. Every purification after the first one was done using Agencourt AMPure XP magnetic beads. Libraries were quantified by Qubit and checked on a TapeStation, with a main peak expected near 650 bp. Pooled libraries were sequenced on an Illumina MiSeq using v2 2x251 paired-end kits, and typically roughly 1-2.2 million reads were obtained per sample. Each sample library was pooled at around 4.1 nM, and roughly 4.5-7% PhiX was included to improve cluster recognition. In the original analysis: V and J genes were assigned to Demultiplexor-processed FASTQ reads by Decombinator through tag matching, with a single base-pair mismatch being allowed. Collapsinator relied on UMIs to fix sequencing errors as well as frequency errors caused by PCR heterogeneity. CDR3Translator translated TCRs and extracted CDR3s from the conserved cysteine to the FGXG phenylalanine, flagging non-productive sequences. Gini, Shannon entropy and inverse Simpson indices were calculated on repertoires subsampled to equal numbers of UMI-defined TCRs. Within the linear range, a power law was fitted by maximum likelihood to the distributions of clonotype abundance. When run on a single naive CD8 sample, MIGEC and the pipeline yielded similar UMI counts, similar unique TCR numbers and similar clonal distributions. Repertoires were searched for 7,322 CMV-associated CDR3 sequences compiled from VDJdb and a published dataset. TCRdb reanalyzed the raw reads on its own, using fastp at Q25 for trimming and MiXCR for clone calling, and kept in-frame beta chains. Rows are combined by CDR3 protein, so each entry shows the most common genes and DNA. The V and J calls, along with clone size, are taken from TCRdb and not from the paper's own processing. The sample has 8,500 to 10,000 distinct CDR3 sequences on record, roughly 5.5% of them singletons. Roughly three fifths of the sample is held by the ten biggest clonotypes.

The receptor chain draws on TRBV3-1 and TRBJ2-4, and 14 junctional nucleotides match TRBD2. The receptor's source is a human donor in good health. Sequences were obtained from CD4+ TEMRA cells from blood. The cell subset or site label corresponds to: effector memory re-expressing CD45RA, CD45RA+ CD27-. The sequenced DNA: TGTGCCAGCAGCCAACCGGGACTAGCGGGAGTAGCAGCCAAAAACATTCAGTACTTC. Its protein product is CASSQPGLAGVAAKNIQYF.